These 32 T cell receptor beta chains originate from one sample sequenced in a study of cytomegalovirus exposure and HLA in healthy donors. PCR used 60 Vbeta primers and 13 Jbeta primers. Here immunoSEQ multiplex PCR was the method, and the copy in TCRdb shows in-frame clones only, minus some. The sample contains a few hundred thousand clones, about 82% of which appear only once. Sequenced material: PBMCs. The origin of the receptors is a man aged 25 to 45 in good health and CMV-seronegative.

V gene TRBV4-1 combines with J gene TRBJ1-1; the match to TRBD1 covers 9 bases. CDR3 length: 16 residues. Germline CDR1 is MGHRA and CDR2 is YSYEKL. Losses at the gene ends were 4 bases for V and 4 bases for J; bases not matched to a gene: 10. CDR3 amino acids: CASSPRGDRVGTEAFF. CDR3 sequence (DNA): TGCGCCAGCAGCCCACGTGGGGACAGGGTGGGCACTGAAGCTTTCTTT.

The gene calls are TRBV6-1 and TRBJ2-3; D possibly corresponds to TRBD2 (6 bases). The V end lost 3 bases, the J end lost 2 bases, and 15 bases lay between the germline ends. Germline CDR1 is MNHNS and CDR2 is SASEGT. This CDR3 is built from 16 residues. The chain's CDR3 is CASSDGTRRNTDTQYF. The CDR3 DNA is TGTGCCAGCAGTGACGGGACTCGGAGAAACACAGATACGCAGTATTTT.

V is TRBV5-4 and J is TRBJ2-5, with D possibly being TRBD2 (6 bases). Germline CDR1 and CDR2: SGHNT and YYREEE (reference sequence). CDR3 length: 13 residues. V shed 0 bases and J shed 4 bases, with 7 bases lying between them. The CDR3 coding sequence is TGTGCCAGCAGCTTGGTGGGGGGAGAGACCCAGTACTTC. Amino acid sequence: CASSLVGGETQYF. The full variable domain, in which reference TRBV5-4 and TRBJ2-5 provide the parts outside the CDR3, is ETGVTQSPTHLIKTRGQQVTLRCSSQSGHNTVSWYQQALGQGPQFIFQYYREEENGRGNFPPRFSGLQFPNYSSELNVNALELDDSALYLCASSLVGGETQYFGPGTRLLVL.

The V gene is TRBV28, the J gene TRBJ2-2, with 9 bases lining up with TRBD2. This CDR3 is built from 16 residues. V shed 3 bases and J 3 bases; nucleotides not matched to a gene: 5. From germline, CDR1 is MDHEN and CDR2 SYDVKM. The CDR3 reads CASSFPAGGDTGELFF. DNA for the CDR3: TGTGCCAGCAGTTTCCCCGCGGGGGGGGACACCGGGGAGCTGTTTTTT.

This clone was counted between two and nine times. V is TRBV5-1 and J is TRBJ1-2, with D unclear. V lost 4 bases, J lost 3 bases, and 10 bases lay in between. This CDR3 has 13 residues. Germline CDR1 SGHRS, CDR2 YFSETQ. DNA of the CDR3: TGCGCCAGCAGCGGAGCGCCGGACTATGGCTACACCTTC. Translated, it gives CASSGAPDYGYTF.

The V gene is TRBV5-1, the J gene TRBJ1-2; TRBD1 aligns across 7 bases. The length of the CDR3 is 13 residues. V dropped 4 bases and J dropped 6; count of bases not matched to a gene: 6. CDR1 and CDR2 (germline): SGHRS, YFSETQ. As DNA, the CDR3 is TGCGCCAGCAGCACCACAGGGGCGGATGGCTACACCTTC. Translated, it gives CASSTTGADGYTF.

Only a few counts were recorded for this clone. The rearrangement links TRBV29-1 to TRBJ2-3, with 10 bases aligning to TRBD1. CDR3 length: 13 amino acids. Germline values: CDR1 SQVTM, CDR2 ANQGSEA. With 7 bases clipped from V and 6 bases from J, the junction kept 7 bases outside the gene matches. This chain's CDR3 is CSGGQGVSDTQYF. CDR3 DNA: TGCAGCGGAGGACAGGGGGTTTCGGATACGCAGTATTTT.

The rearrangement uses TRBV5-1 and TRBJ2-3; 11 nucleotides agree with TRBD2. In germline, CDR1 is SGHRS, CDR2 YFSETQ. Losses at the gene ends were 5 bases for V and 4 bases for J; bases not matched to a gene: 9. CDR3 length equals 16 residues. The CDR3 protein is CASRRISGGASDTQYF. CDR3 sequence (DNA): TGCGCCAGCAGAAGAATTAGCGGGGGGGCGTCAGATACGCAGTATTTT.

In nucleotides, the CDR3 is TGTGCCAGCAGCAATTACTACGAGCAGTACTTC. Its protein is CASSNYYEQYF. J is TRBJ2-7 and V is TRBV5-6; the D is unclear. The germline V gene has CDR1 SGHDT and CDR2 YYEEEE. The ends were cut back, 4 bases at V and 3 bases at J, with 5 bases in the middle. This CDR3 region has 11 residues.

The rearrangement uses TRBV2 and TRBJ2-2; D unclear. V lost 6 bases to trimming and J lost 2 bases, with 16 bases between them. Germline CDR1 SNHLY, CDR2 FYNNEI. The CDR3 totals 16 residues. The CDR3 DNA reads as TGTGCCAGCAGGAATCAAAAGAGGTTAAACACCGGGGAGCTGTTTTTT. Its translation: CASRNQKRLNTGELFF.

The DNA of the CDR3 is TGTGCCATCGGGTATACGGGGGGAAACAATGAGCAGTTCTTC. It specifies CAIGYTGGNNEQFF. The gene calls are TRBV10-3 and TRBJ2-1; 7 bases map to TRBD2. V gave up 8 bases and J gave up 5 bases; unmatched junction bases: 9. The germline gives CDR1 ENHRY, CDR2 SYGVKD. The CDR3 has 14 amino acids.

This sequence joins TRBV2 and TRBJ2-1, with TRBD2 identical over 7 bases. V dropped 4 bases and J dropped 3; count of bases not matched to a gene: 9. The CDR3 is made up of 16 amino acids. CDR1 SNHLY and CDR2 FYNNEI come from the germline V gene. CDR3 sequence reads: CASSGSRAGLYNEQFF. CDR3 coding DNA: TGTGCCAGCAGTGGAAGTCGAGCGGGGCTCTACAATGAGCAGTTCTTC.

The chain couples TRBV19 to TRBJ2-2; 9 bases fit TRBD2. J was trimmed by 3 bases and V by 0 bases; bases with no gene match: 5. The germline CDR1 and CDR2 sequences are LNHDA and SQIVND (reference sequence). There are 17 residues in the CDR3. CDR3 amino acids: CASSIDASGGYTGELFF. The CDR3 DNA sequence: TGTGCCAGTAGTATAGATGCAAGCGGGGGGTACACCGGGGAGCTGTTTTTT.

Regarding this clone: One junction end disagrees with the germline gene, perhaps due to a read error. The chain carries TRBV7-9 and TRBJ2-7, with 7 bases aligning to TRBD2. There are 13 residues in the CDR3. CDR1 SEHNR and CDR2 FQNEAQ come from the germline V gene (reference sequence). The CDR3 region is CSSSLGLGYEQYF. CDR3 bases: TGTTCCAGCAGCTTAGGACTAGGATACGAGCAGTACTTC.

The rearrangement joins TRBV7-8 to TRBJ2-5; 8 nucleotides agree with TRBD2. V lost 5 bases and J lost 0; bases outside the gene matches: 8. Per the germline V gene, CDR1 is SGHVS and CDR2 is FQNEAQ. The CDR3 extends over 16 amino acids. The CDR3 sequence is CASSAIAGLDQETQYF. Written as DNA, the CDR3 is TGTGCCAGCAGCGCCATAGCGGGACTAGACCAAGAGACCCAGTACTTC.

This chain joins TRBV7-9 and TRBJ2-3; D not resolved. Germline V gives CDR1 SEHNR, CDR2 FQNEAQ (reference sequence). Trimming removed 0 bases at V and 7 bases at J, with 5 bases between. There are 12 residues in the CDR3. CDR3 DNA sequence: TGTGCCAGCAGCTTAGCCGTTAATACGCAGTATTTT. The encoded protein is CASSLAVNTQYF.

This clone was observed a few times. The chain employs TRBV27 and TRBJ2-7, with 8 bases that match TRBD1. This CDR3 has 15 residues. CDR1 and CDR2 (germline): MNHEY, SMNVEV (reference sequence). V dropped 5 bases and J dropped 2; count of bases not matched to a gene: 8. The DNA for the CDR3 is TGTGCCAGCAGTACCCCAGGGGGCGACCCCTACGAGCAGTACTTC. Translating gives CASSTPGGDPYEQYF.

V gene TRBV7-9 combines with J gene TRBJ1-6, with D tentatively TRBD1 (6 bases). The CDR3 runs to 15 residues. With 4 bases removed from V and 4 bases from J, the gap between germline ends came to 11 bases. Germline V lookup: CDR1 SEHNR, CDR2 FQNEAQ (reference sequence). CDR3 DNA: TGTGCCAGCAGCTCGGACAGAACTTATAATTCACCCCTCCACTTT. This gives the protein CASSSDRTYNSPLHF.

The genes are TRBV5-6 and TRBJ1-5, with TRBD1 matching 7 bases. The CDR3 has 14 amino acids. Germline CDR1 is SGHDT and CDR2 is YYEEEE. The trim removed 1 base at V and 7 bases at J, leaving 5 bases unmatched. The CDR3 reads CASSLNTGEQPQHF. The CDR3 DNA follows: TGTGCCAGCAGCTTGAACACAGGGGAACAGCCCCAGCATTTT.

The chain recombines TRBV5-1 with TRBJ2-3, with TRBD2 matching 9 bases. Germline loops: CDR1 SGHRS, CDR2 YFSETQ. CDR3 length equals 15 residues. The ends lost 3 bases at V and 2 bases at J; junction bases unmatched: 4. CDR3 coding DNA: TGCGCCAGCAGCTATAGCGGGGGATCCACAGATACGCAGTATTTT. This translates into CASSYSGGSTDTQYF.

This chain uses TRBV27 with TRBJ2-1; 9 nucleotides agree with TRBD2. The V gene end was trimmed by 3 bases and the J gene end by 5 bases; junction bases not matched to a gene: 11. From germline, CDR1 is MNHEY and CDR2 SMNVEV (reference sequence). This CDR3 region has 17 residues. DNA of the CDR3: TGTGCCAGCAGTTTGCGCTACCCGGGACTAGCCAACAATGAGCAGTTCTTC. This gives the protein CASSLRYPGLANNEQFF.

The genes are TRBV10-3 and TRBJ2-5; TRBD1 matches at 10 bases. CDR3 length equals 15 residues. Germline V gene data show CDR1 as ENHRY and CDR2 as SYGVKD. V dropped 1 base and J dropped 5; count of bases not matched to a gene: 4. CDR3 amino acids: CAISELDRGRETQYF. CDR3 bases: TGTGCCATCAGTGAGTTGGACAGGGGGAGGGAGACCCAGTACTTC.

The chain joins TRBV18 to TRBJ1-1, with D possibly matching TRBD1 (5 bases). V was shortened by 6 bases and J by 3 bases, with 17 bases between the two germline ends. The CDR3 consists of 15 residues. Germline values: CDR1 KGHSH, CDR2 LQKENI. CDR3 protein: CASSRLGGGDTEAFF. CDR3 coding DNA: TGTGCCAGCTCTCGACTTGGGGGAGGAGACACTGAAGCTTTCTTT.

V is TRBV4-1 and J is TRBJ1-4; 10 bases align to TRBD1. Trimming removed 1 base from V and 2 bases from J; junction bases left unmatched: 4. The CDR3 spans 17 residues. CDR1 and CDR2 from the germline V gene are MGHRA and YSYEKL. The CDR3 sequence: CASSQGGTGVTNEKLFF. Here the CDR3 DNA reads TGCGCCAGCAGCCAAGGAGGGACAGGGGTGACTAATGAAAAACTGTTTTTT.

CDR3 region: CASSYLREPPREQYF. The CDR3 DNA follows: TGTGCCAGCAGTTACCTCCGCGAACCGCCCAGGGAGCAGTACTTC. The V gene is TRBV6-7, the J gene TRBJ2-7; D is ambiguous. TRBV6-7 qualifies as an ORF whose function is uncertain. V lost 2 bases and J 7 bases, leaving 18 bases between the germline ends. The CDR3 contains 15 residues.

This sequence joins TRBV6-5 and TRBJ2-7; the D gene is possibly TRBD1 (5 bases). The CDR3 contains 14 residues. V was cut by 6 bases and J by 4 bases, with 16 bases left in between. CDR1 MNHEY and CDR2 SVGAGI come from the germline V gene. CDR3 nucleotides: TGTGCCAGCAGATCGGACACCCCGGCGTACGAGCAGTACTTC. Amino acid sequence: CASRSDTPAYEQYF.

CDR3 residues: CASSEGANTEAFF. The CDR3 region has the DNA TGTGCCAGCAGTGAGGGGGCAAACACTGAAGCTTTCTTT. The V gene is TRBV6-6, the J gene TRBJ1-1; 7 bases are shared with TRBD1. CDR1 and CDR2 from the germline V gene are MNHNY and SVGAGI (reference sequence). V lost 5 bases and J lost 2; bases outside the gene matches: 2. The length of the CDR3 is 13 residues.

The gene calls are TRBV7-3 and TRBJ2-3, with 7 bases matching TRBD1. CDR3 length equals 15 residues. Germline-derived CDR1 and CDR2 are SGHTA and FQGTGA. Trimming cost V 4 bases and J 3 bases; bases outside gene matches: 7. Written as DNA, the CDR3 is TGTGCCAGCAGCTCGACAGGGATGAGGACAGATACGCAGTATTTT. It is translated as CASSSTGMRTDTQYF.

Details on this clone: At one of its ends the junction is not consistent with the germline gene, which may arise from a read error. This sequence joins TRBV7-9 and TRBJ2-6; 8 nucleotides align to TRBD1. The germline V gene has CDR1 SEHNR and CDR2 FQNEAQ (reference sequence). The CDR3 is 15 residues long. DNA of the CDR3: TGTGCCAGCAGCCGTCAGGGGGCGCCGGCCAGCGTCCTGACTTTC. Residues: CASSRQGAPASVLTF.

This chain uses TRBV11-3 with TRBJ2-2; no firm D call. Trimming cost V 1 base and J 6 bases, with 9 bases left between them. Germline V lookup: CDR1 SGHNT, CDR2 YENEEA. This CDR3 region has 14 residues. In DNA, the CDR3 is TGTGCCAGCAGCTTAGGAGCCTCTGCCGGGGAGCTGTTTTTT. Translated: CASSLGASAGELFF. The whole variable domain, remainder taken from reference TRBV11-3 and TRBJ2-2, is EAGVVQSPRYKIIEKKQPVAFWCNPISGHNTLYWYLQNLGQGPELLIRYENEEAVDDSQLPKDRFSAERLKGVDSTLKIQPAELGDSAVYLCASSLGASAGELFFGEGSRLTVL.

This clone was observed a handful of times. The chain links TRBV28 to TRBJ2-5, with 8 bases lining up with TRBD2. The last part of the DNA fits TRBJ2-7 better; the J call may be wrong. This CDR3 contains 14 residues. In germline, CDR1 is MDHEN, CDR2 SYDVKM. The CDR3 DNA follows: TGTGCCAGCCGTAGTCGGGGGGGCTCCTACGAGCAGTACTTC. This codes for CASRSRGGSYEQYF.

The chain has TRBV6-6 and TRBJ2-4, with TRBD2 matching 9 bases. After removal of 5 bases from V and 4 bases from J, the junction contained 6 bases not matched to a gene. The CDR3 runs to 15 residues. Germline V gene sequence: CDR1 MNHNY, CDR2 SVGAGI (reference sequence). In DNA form, the CDR3 reads TGTGCCAGCAGTAACCTAGCGGGGCGGAAAAACATTCAGTACTTC. The encoded protein is CASSNLAGRKNIQYF.